These 9 T cell receptor beta chains were sequenced from one sample in a study of T cells in Graves' hyperthyroidism and ophthalmopathy. TCR beta CDR3 region amplification was performed from RNA transcripts. The study used the HTBI primer set for a first-round RT-PCR of the TCR CDR3. TCRdb ran MiXCR on the multiplex PCR reads and lists one entry per CDR3 protein. Of hundreds of thousands of distinct CDR3 sequences detected, approximately 18% appear once; the ten largest clones hold around 15%. The sequenced sample was blood. The source of these receptors is a woman between 50 and 59 years old with Graves' hyperthyroidism that later progressed to Graves' ophthalmopathy.

The chain is built from TRBV20-1 and TRBJ1-6; no reliable D call. Germline V gene sequence: CDR1 DFQATT, CDR2 SNEGSKA (reference sequence). This CDR3 region has 13 residues. Trimming stripped 4 bases from V and 6 bases from J, with 10 bases between. The CDR3 region is CSAIQDGNSPLHF. CDR3 coding DNA: TGCAGTGCTATCCAGGACGGTAATTCACCCCTCCACTTT.

The sample holds a few counts of this clonotype. The chain recombines TRBV3-1 with TRBJ2-3; D is perhaps TRBD2 (5 bases). The ends were cut back, 1 base at V and 6 bases at J, with 11 bases in the middle. Germline-derived CDR1 and CDR2 are LGHDT and YNNKEL (reference sequence). The CDR3 covers 14 residues. The CDR3 nucleotides are TGTGCCAGCAGCCAAGCGAGCGAGGGCGATACGCAGTATTTT. It is translated as CASSQASEGDTQYF.

The chain recombines TRBV9 with TRBJ2-3; D may be TRBD2 (5 bases). The CDR3 runs 16 residues. The germline V and J ends were trimmed by 0 bases and 5 bases, with 16 bases remaining between them. Germline-derived CDR1 and CDR2 are SGDLS and YYNGEE. CDR3 bases: TGTGCCAGCAGCGTAGGAAGGACTCCAGGAGGAGATACGCAGTATTTT. Its translation: CASSVGRTPGGDTQYF.

This clonotype was observed a few times. The chain links TRBV4-1 to TRBJ1-1; 11 bases line up with TRBD1. Trimming took 1 base from V and 1 from J; bases not matched to a gene: 14. The length of the CDR3 is 20 residues. Germline loops: CDR1 MGHRA, CDR2 YSYEKL. CDR3 in amino acids: CASSQAYGFGQGAPNTEAFF. The CDR3, as DNA: TGCGCCAGCAGCCAAGCATATGGGTTTGGACAGGGGGCGCCGAACACTGAAGCTTTCTTT.

The chain is built from TRBV12-3 or TRBV12-4 and TRBJ1-2; D is unclear. Trimming removed 4 bases at V and 7 bases at J, with 13 bases between. The length of the CDR3 is 13 residues. CDR3 DNA: TGTGCCAGCAGTTGGGAGTCCCACGGTGGCTACACCTTC. Amino acid sequence: CASSWESHGGYTF.

Ten or more counts support this clonotype. The chain couples TRBV11-2 to TRBJ2-1, with D tentatively TRBD2 (5 bases). This CDR3 is built from 14 residues. V was trimmed by 5 bases and J by 6 bases, leaving 14 bases between them. The germline V gene encodes CDR1 SGHAT and CDR2 FQNNGV. The CDR3 DNA sequence: TGTGCCAGCAGCCCAAGGGCACGGGGCAATGAGCAGTTCTTC. It encodes CASSPRARGNEQFF.

This clonotype was observed a handful of times. The V call is TRBV6-1, the J call TRBJ1-1; D unresolved. The V and J ends lost 4 bases and 3 bases respectively, with 9 bases between them. The CDR3 totals 13 residues. The germline CDR1 and CDR2 sequences are MNHNS and SASEGT. CDR3 bases: TGTGCCAGCAGTGCCGCGTTGCACACTGAAGCTTTCTTT. This translates into CASSAALHTEAFF.

This chain links TRBV5-4 with TRBJ1-1; TRBD1 aligns across 9 bases. This CDR3 comprises 14 residues. Germline V lookup: CDR1 SGHNT, CDR2 YYREEE (reference sequence). V trimming: 4 bases; J trimming: 4 bases; junction bases outside the gene matches: 5. The CDR3, as DNA: TGTGCCAGCAGCAGGGGACAGGGCAGCACTGAAGCTTTCTTT. Encoded protein: CASSRGQGSTEAFF.

This clonotype has only a few counts. The chain combines TRBV5-8 with TRBJ2-2; D is uncertain. Germline V gene sequence: CDR1 SGHTS, CDR2 YDEGEE. With 3 bases removed from V and 4 bases from J, the gap between germline ends came to 16 bases. CDR3 length equals 16 residues. As DNA, the CDR3 is TGTGCCAGCAGCTCGGCCGCAGGTTCGATCACCGGGGAGCTGTTTTTT. It codes for CASSSAAGSITGELFF.